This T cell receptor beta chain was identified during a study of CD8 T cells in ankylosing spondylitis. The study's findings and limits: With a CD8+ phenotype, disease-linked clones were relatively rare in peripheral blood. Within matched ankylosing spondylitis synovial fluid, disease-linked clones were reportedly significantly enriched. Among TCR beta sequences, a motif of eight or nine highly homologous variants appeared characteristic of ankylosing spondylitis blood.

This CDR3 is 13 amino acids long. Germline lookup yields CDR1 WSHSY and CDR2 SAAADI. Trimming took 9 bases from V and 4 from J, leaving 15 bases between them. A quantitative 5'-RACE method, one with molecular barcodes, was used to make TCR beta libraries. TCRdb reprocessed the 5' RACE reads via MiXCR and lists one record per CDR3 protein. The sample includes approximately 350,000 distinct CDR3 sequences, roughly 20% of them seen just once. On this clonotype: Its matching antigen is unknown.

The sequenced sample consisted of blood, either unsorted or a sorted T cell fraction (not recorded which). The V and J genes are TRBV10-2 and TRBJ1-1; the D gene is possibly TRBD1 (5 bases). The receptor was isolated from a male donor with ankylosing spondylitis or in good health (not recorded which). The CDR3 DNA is TGCGCCAGTTCCGGGACGTGGAGCACTGAAGCTTTCTTT. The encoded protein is CASSGTWSTEAFF.